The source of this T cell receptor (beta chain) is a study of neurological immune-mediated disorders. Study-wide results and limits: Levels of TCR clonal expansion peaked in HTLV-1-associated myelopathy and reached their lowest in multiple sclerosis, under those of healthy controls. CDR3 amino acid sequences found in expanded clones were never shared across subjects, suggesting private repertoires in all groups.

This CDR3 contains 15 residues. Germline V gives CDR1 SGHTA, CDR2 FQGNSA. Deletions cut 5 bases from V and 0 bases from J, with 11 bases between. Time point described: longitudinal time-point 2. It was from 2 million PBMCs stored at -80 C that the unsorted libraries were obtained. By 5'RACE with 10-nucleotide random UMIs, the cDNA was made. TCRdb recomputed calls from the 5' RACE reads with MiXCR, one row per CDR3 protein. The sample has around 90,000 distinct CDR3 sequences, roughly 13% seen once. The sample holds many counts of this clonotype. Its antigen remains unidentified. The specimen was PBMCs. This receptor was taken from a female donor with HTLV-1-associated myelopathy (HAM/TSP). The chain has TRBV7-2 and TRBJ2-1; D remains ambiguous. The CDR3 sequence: CASSHSPSSYNEQFF. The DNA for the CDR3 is TGTGCCAGCAGCCACTCCCCTAGCTCCTACAATGAGCAGTTCTTC.